Each of the 10 T cell receptor beta chains below was sequenced from the same sample in a study of TIL therapy for anti-PD-1-resistant metastatic lung cancer. Time point meaning: pre-treatment sample, taken before nivolumab and TIL therapy. The libraries were made with immunoSEQ v3. The protocol was immunoSEQ multiplex PCR, while the TCRdb copy is restricted to in-frame clones and leaves out a portion. The table records about 55,000 clones, approximately 80% of them present only once. Source: blood, taken at baseline. The receptors were gathered from a person aged 25 to 85 with non-small cell lung cancer.

In DNA, the CDR3 is TGTGCCTGGACCAATAGCGGGGGACCTGGAACGCAGTATTTT. Translation gives CAWTNSGGPGTQYF. V is TRBV30 and J is TRBJ2-3; 9 positions match TRBD2. This CDR3 spans 14 amino acids. V dropped 4 bases and J dropped 9; count of bases not matched to a gene: 11. Germline V gene sequence: CDR1 GTSNPN, CDR2 SVGIG (reference sequence).

The chain couples TRBV24-1 to TRBJ2-7; 7 bases agree with TRBD1. V shed 4 bases, J shed 2 bases, and the junction held 7 bases outside the gene matches. This CDR3 comprises 15 residues. The V gene's germline CDR1 is KGHDR and CDR2 SFDVKD. The CDR3 is CATSDTTGRPYEQYF. The CDR3 DNA follows: TGTGCCACCAGTGACACGACAGGGCGCCCCTACGAGCAGTACTTC.

The genes are TRBV11-2 and TRBJ2-5, with 7 bases matching TRBD1. Germline V gene lookup returns CDR1 SGHAT and CDR2 FQNNGV. The CDR3 is made up of 15 amino acids. V shed 0 bases and J 3 bases; nucleotides not matched to a gene: 4. The CDR3, as DNA: TGTGCCAGCAGCTTAGATCTCACAGGGGAAGAGACCCAGTACTTC. Protein: CASSLDLTGEETQYF.

V and J are TRBV5-5 and TRBJ2-1; D not certain. Germline values: CDR1 SGHKS, CDR2 YYEKEE (reference sequence). Trimming pared 3 bases from V and 0 bases from J, leaving 13 bases between. The CDR3 runs 16 residues. CDR3 loop: CASSSQGFSSYNEQFF. Written as DNA, the CDR3 is TGTGCCAGCAGCTCACAAGGGTTCAGCTCCTACAATGAGCAGTTCTTC.

The CDR3 region is CASSRDRSYGYTF. CDR3 nucleotide sequence: TGTGCCAGTAGTAGAGACAGAAGCTATGGCTACACCTTC. V is TRBV19 and J is TRBJ1-2; tentative D call: TRBD1 (5 bases). Germline values: CDR1 LNHDA, CDR2 SQIVND (reference sequence). V lost 4 bases and J lost 4, with 10 bases in between. The CDR3 is 13 residues long.

The CDR3 DNA sequence: TGTGCCAGCAGCCAAGGACAGATGAATGGCTACACCTTC. It codes for CASSQGQMNGYTF. V gene TRBV3-1 (or the pseudogene TRBV3-2) combines with J gene TRBJ1-2; possibly TRBD1 for D (5 bases). Germline V lookup: CDR1 LGHDT, CDR2 YNNKEL (reference sequence). The length of the CDR3 is 13 residues. Trimming took 1 base from V and 6 from J, leaving 9 bases between them.

The gene calls are TRBV4-1 and TRBJ2-1; 10 bases are a match to TRBD2. From germline, CDR1 is MGHRA and CDR2 YSYEKL. The CDR3 runs 18 residues. Trimming took 3 bases from V and 4 from J; bases not matched to a gene: 12. The CDR3 sequence is CASSHETSGTSFYNEQFF. In nucleotides, the CDR3 is TGCGCCAGCAGCCACGAAACTAGCGGGACATCCTTTTACAATGAGCAGTTCTTC.

The gene calls are TRBV2 and TRBJ2-1; TRBD2 agrees at 7 bases. V dropped 6 bases and J dropped 9; count of bases not matched to a gene: 8. This CDR3 is built from 13 residues. The germline CDR1 and CDR2 sequences are SNHLY and FYNNEI. In nucleotides, the CDR3 is TGTGCCAGCAGCGAATGGGGGAGGGCTGAGCAGTTCTTC. This gives the protein CASSEWGRAEQFF.

The chain recombines TRBV10-3 with TRBJ2-7, with 7 bases that match TRBD1. V shed 8 bases and J 5 bases; nucleotides not matched to a gene: 12. Germline V CDR1 and CDR2: ENHRY, SYGVKD. The CDR3 is 14 amino acids. The CDR3 is CAIGISGGSNEQYF. The CDR3 DNA reads TGTGCCATCGGGATTTCAGGGGGTTCCAACGAGCAGTACTTC.

The V call is TRBV28, the J call TRBJ1-3; D possibly corresponds to TRBD1 (6 bases). Trimming cost V 10 bases and J 0 bases, with 10 bases left between them. The CDR3 length is 13 residues. Germline CDR1 MDHEN, CDR2 SYDVKM. The CDR3 here is CAILGASGNTIYF. The CDR3, as DNA: TGTGCCATCCTGGGGGCCTCTGGAAACACCATATATTTT.